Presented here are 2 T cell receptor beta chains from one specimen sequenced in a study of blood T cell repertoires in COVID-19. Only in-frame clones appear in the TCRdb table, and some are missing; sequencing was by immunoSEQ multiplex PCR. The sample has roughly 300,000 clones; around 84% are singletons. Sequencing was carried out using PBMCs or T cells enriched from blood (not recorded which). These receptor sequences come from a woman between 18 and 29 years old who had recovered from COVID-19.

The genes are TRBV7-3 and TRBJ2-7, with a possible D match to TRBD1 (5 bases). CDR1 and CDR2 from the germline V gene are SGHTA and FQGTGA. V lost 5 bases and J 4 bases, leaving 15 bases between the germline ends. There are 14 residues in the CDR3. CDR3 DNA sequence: TGTGCCAGCAGCCCCCAAGGACAAGGTTACGAGCAGTACTTC. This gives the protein CASSPQGQGYEQYF.

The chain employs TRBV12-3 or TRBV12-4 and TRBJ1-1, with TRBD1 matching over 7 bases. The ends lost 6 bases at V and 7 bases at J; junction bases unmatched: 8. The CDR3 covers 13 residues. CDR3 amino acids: CASRPGQFLEAFF. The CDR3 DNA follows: TGTGCCAGCAGGCCGGGACAGTTTCTTGAAGCTTTCTTT.